One sample yielded the 20 T cell receptor beta chains listed below, sequenced in a study of cytomegalovirus exposure and HLA in healthy donors. PCR primers comprised 60 Vbeta and 13 Jbeta primers. Clones were sequenced by immunoSEQ multiplex PCR, and TCRdb holds only the in-frame ones, with some missing. The profile shows over 150,000 clones, roughly 77% of them singletons. Input material: PBMCs. The receptors come from a man aged 25-45 years in good health and CMV-seropositive.

This clone has a handful of counts. V usage is TRBV18 and J usage is TRBJ1-3; D perhaps matches TRBD1 (5 bases). V was shortened by 6 bases and J by 0 bases, with 15 bases between the two germline ends. There are 16 residues in the CDR3. Per the germline V gene, CDR1 is KGHSH and CDR2 is LQKENI. The CDR3 region has the DNA TGTGCCAGCTCCGGGGGGACCCAAAACTCTGGAAACACCATATATTTT. It is translated as CASSGGTQNSGNTIYF.

The rearrangement uses TRBV7-2 and TRBJ2-7; 12 bases align to TRBD2. With V trimmed by 4 bases and J by 7 bases, 11 bases remained unmatched. CDR1 and CDR2 (germline): SGHTA, FQGNSA. The CDR3 totals 16 residues. CDR3 nucleotides: TGTGCCAGCAGCTCCGGACTAGCGGGGAAGAATAGGGAGCAGTACTTC. It codes for CASSSGLAGKNREQYF.

The V gene is TRBV10-3, the J gene TRBJ2-3, with 12 bases aligning to TRBD2. CDR1 ENHRY and CDR2 SYGVKD come from the germline V gene. This CDR3 has 16 residues. V dropped 8 bases and J dropped 1; count of bases not matched to a gene: 7. The CDR3 bases are TGTGCCATCCGGTGGACTAGCGGGGTTGGCACAGATACGCAGTATTTT. Its translation: CAIRWTSGVGTDTQYF.

This clone was seen a handful of times. The V and J genes are TRBV9 and TRBJ2-1, with 7 bases fitting TRBD2. With 2 bases clipped from V and 3 bases from J, the junction kept 5 bases outside the gene matches. The CDR3 is 15 residues long. CDR1 SGDLS and CDR2 YYNGEE come from the germline V gene. The CDR3 protein is CASSVWEGLYNEQFF. CDR3 DNA sequence: TGTGCCAGCAGCGTCTGGGAGGGCCTCTACAATGAGCAGTTCTTC.

The chain uses TRBV19 and TRBJ2-5, with 10 bases aligning to TRBD1. The end of the DNA aligns better with TRBJ2-7, so the J call may be wrong. Germline V gene lookup returns CDR1 LNHDA and CDR2 SQIVND (reference sequence). This CDR3 contains 16 residues. The CDR3 nucleotides read TGTGCCAGTAGTATAGCTACGGGACAGGGGTATTACGAGCAGTACTTC. This sequence encodes CASSIATGQGYYEQYF.

J is TRBJ1-2 and V is TRBV5-1; perhaps TRBD1 as D (6 bases). V was cut by 2 bases and J by 3 bases, with 14 bases left in between. CDR3 length equals 15 residues. Per the germline V gene, CDR1 is SGHRS and CDR2 is YFSETQ. Here the CDR3 reads CASSFGGGADYGYTF. The CDR3 DNA follows: TGCGCCAGCAGCTTCGGGGGGGGCGCGGACTATGGCTACACCTTC.

This chain links TRBV7-9 with TRBJ2-7; D might be TRBD1 (5 bases). The CDR3 totals 13 residues. Trimming stripped 5 bases from V and 2 bases from J, with 10 bases between. Germline CDR1 reads SEHNR; CDR2 reads FQNEAQ (reference sequence). The CDR3 region is CASSPDSPYEQYF. The CDR3 DNA reads TGTGCCAGCAGCCCCGACAGCCCCTACGAGCAGTACTTC.

This clone was seen only once. The gene calls are TRBV27 and TRBJ1-2; the D gene is possibly TRBD1 (6 bases). Trimming stripped 4 bases from V and 3 bases from J, with 9 bases between. Germline V CDR1 and CDR2: MNHEY, SMNVEV (reference sequence). The CDR3 sequence is 13 residues long. In DNA, the CDR3 is TGTGCCAGCAGTTCGGGACAAGACTATGGCTACACCTTC. This codes for CASSSGQDYGYTF.

V is TRBV23-1 and J is TRBJ1-1; D gene unclear. TRBV23-1 is designated an ORF whose function remains uncertain. CDR3 length equals 15 residues. Trimming took 2 bases from V and 8 from J, leaving 18 bases between them. The CDR3 nucleotides read TGCGCCAGCAGTCAACAAAAGGTCCGGGAGGACGAAGCTTTCTTT. This encodes CASSQQKVREDEAFF.

V is TRBV19 and J is TRBJ2-1; 11 bases match TRBD2. Germline loops: CDR1 LNHDA, CDR2 SQIVND (reference sequence). CDR3 size: 15 residues. Unmatched junction bases numbered 3, after V lost 1 base and J lost 7 bases. The CDR3 coding sequence is TGTGCCAGTAGTATAGTAACTAGCGGGAGTAATGAGCAGTTCTTC. Translated: CASSIVTSGSNEQFF.

The V call is TRBV9, the J call TRBJ1-5; D may be TRBD1 (6 bases). The CDR3 sequence is 15 residues long. CDR1 and CDR2 (germline): SGDLS, YYNGEE. Trimming stripped 3 bases from V and 7 bases from J, with 17 bases between. In DNA form, the CDR3 reads TGTGCCAGCAGCGCCTCAGGGACAAGTAGGCAGCCCCAGCATTTT. Its translation is CASSASGTSRQPQHF.

This clone was observed a handful of times. The CDR3 loop is CASSLAGLASSDTQYF. The CDR3 coding sequence is TGCGCCAGCAGCTTGGCCGGACTAGCGAGTTCAGATACGCAGTATTTT. The chain joins TRBV5-1 to TRBJ2-3, with 9 bases identical to TRBD2. Germline CDR1 is SGHRS and CDR2 is YFSETQ. Trimming took 0 bases from V and 4 from J; bases not matched to a gene: 6. The length of the CDR3 is 16 residues.

The V and J genes are TRBV19 and TRBJ1-2; D is unclear. The CDR3 length is 13 residues. Germline loops: CDR1 LNHDA, CDR2 SQIVND (reference sequence). V dropped 3 bases and J dropped 8 bases, with 13 bases sitting between them. The CDR3 loop reads CASSIQSSGGYTF. Here the CDR3 DNA reads TGTGCCAGTAGTATTCAGTCCTCAGGAGGCTACACCTTC.

This sequence joins TRBV29-1 and TRBJ1-1; TRBD1 aligns across 10 bases. CDR1 and CDR2 from the germline V gene are SQVTM and ANQGSEA. The CDR3 spans 13 residues. The J segment lost 4 bases and the V segment lost 6 bases, leaving 5 bases of the junction unmatched. The CDR3: CSVHRTGGTEAFF. For the CDR3, the DNA is TGCAGCGTCCACCGGACAGGGGGCACTGAAGCTTTCTTT.

J is TRBJ1-6 and V is TRBV7-2; D remains unclear. The CDR3 runs 18 residues. The V gene's germline CDR1 is SGHTA and CDR2 FQGNSA. Trimming cost V 1 base and J 6 bases, with 19 bases left between them. CDR3: CASSLVFQKLTGNSPLHF. The CDR3 nucleotides read TGTGCCAGCAGCTTAGTATTTCAAAAGCTTACGGGTAATTCACCCCTCCACTTT. Full variable domain (outside the CDR3, taken from reference TRBV7-2 and TRBJ1-6): GAGVSQSPSNKVTEKGKDVELRCDPISGHTALYWYRQSLGQGLEFLIYFQGNSAPDKSGLPSDRFSAERTGGSVSTLTIQRTQQEDSAVYLCASSLVFQKLTGNSPLHFGNGTRLTVT.

The chain employs TRBV4-3 and TRBJ2-2, with D possibly matching TRBD1 (5 bases). The CDR3 totals 14 residues. Germline V gives CDR1 LGHNA, CDR2 YSLEER. Trimming cost V 8 bases and J 0 bases, with 10 bases left between them. CDR3 nucleotides: TGCGCCAGCCGAAGGGGCGCGAACACCGGGGAGCTGTTTTTT. It encodes CASRRGANTGELFF.

The sample holds a few counts of this clone. This sequence joins TRBV4-2 and TRBJ1-5, with a possible D match to TRBD1 (6 bases). CDR1 and CDR2 from the germline V gene are LGHNA and YNFKEQ. The CDR3 runs 14 residues. Trimming took 3 bases from V and 4 from J, leaving 10 bases between them. The CDR3 bases are TGTGCCAGCAGCCACCTGGACAGTAATCAGCCCCAGCATTTT. Translation gives CASSHLDSNQPQHF.

This clone was counted between two and nine times. V is TRBV7-6 and J is TRBJ2-2; D may be TRBD1 (6 bases). This CDR3 is built from 15 residues. The V gene lost 5 bases and the J gene lost 7 bases, with 17 bases spanning the gap. Germline CDR1 SGHVS, CDR2 FNYEAQ. The CDR3 DNA reads TGTGCCAGCAGCCAAGAAGACAGGTCTGGCGGGGAGCTGTTTTTT. Its translation is CASSQEDRSGGELFF.

The rearrangement joins TRBV6-6 to TRBJ1-3, with 11 nucleotides matching TRBD1. The ends lost 4 bases at V and 3 bases at J; junction bases unmatched: 5. The CDR3 loop spans 16 amino acids. Germline assignment: CDR1 MNHNY and CDR2 SVGAGI (reference sequence). CDR3 residues: CASSSDRGPGGNTIYF. The CDR3 DNA is TGTGCCAGCAGTTCGGACAGGGGGCCTGGTGGAAACACCATATATTTT.

This chain uses TRBV28 with TRBJ1-5, with 8 positions matching TRBD1. The CDR3 sequence is 15 residues long. CDR1 and CDR2 (germline): MDHEN, SYDVKM. V was clipped by 6 bases and J by 3 bases; unmatched bases: 7. The CDR3 bases are TGTGCCAGCAGAATGGACAGGGAGCACAATCAGCCCCAGCATTTT. It translates to CASRMDREHNQPQHF.